This paragraph covers one TCR beta chain sequence. Its antigen is not yet known. No quality values exist for individual bases; no much larger clone is one base distant. The germline V gene supplies CDR1 MGHRA and CDR2 YSYEKL. Its CDR3 holds 15 amino acids, cysteine through phenylalanine. CDR3 DNA is the only sequence kept; it has 45 bases, read in frame from the first base. V ends up 3 bases short and J 5 bases short, with an unmatched junction base count of 6. Library preparation was by the immunoSEQ multiplex PCR assay. Genomic DNA from the sorted T-cell subsets was used to amplify and sequence rearranged TCR beta chain products. As for the authors' bioinformatics: Shannon entropy and Simpson indices were used to measure the diversity of productive TCR beta rearrangements in each repertoire. To gauge clonal expansion, the frequencies of the 100 most abundant productive TCR beta clonotypes among total reads were added together. The TRB repertoires were evaluated with a self-reactivity index based on amino acid usage at CDR3beta positions 6 and 7. Two-way ANOVA was used for repertoire analyses, and Student t or Mann-Whitney tests were used for flow cytometric analyses. Not all clones reach the TCRdb copy of this immuneACCESS table, which keeps in-frame sequences only. Checked studies attribute under half of the gap to unresolved V genes and leave the rest unexplained. The V and J calls and the clone size are those of that table, but D and trimming were determined from the DNA. The sample yields around 30,000 clones; approximately 91% were counted once. The ten largest make up 12% to 15% of the sample.

The data were taken from a study of regulatory and conventional T cells in RAG deficiency (dated by TCRdb to 2016 to 2017). Turning to the overall study: To compare the diversity and composition of the repertoires of Treg, conventional CD4+ and CD8+ T cells between RAG-deficient patients and healthy controls, the study applied high-throughput TCR beta sequencing. Here is what the overall study found, with its caveats: Shorter CDR3 lengths were found in all patient T-cell subsets, and >75% Treg-Tconv repertoire overlap at nucleotide and amino acid level was observed in Omenn syndrome patients. Compared with control T-cell subpopulations, the RAG-deficient patients had markedly lower Shannon entropy and higher Simpson indices. In Omenn syndrome patients, sorted CD25-high CD127-low cells may represent peripherally activated cells rather than bona fide Treg cells. Unique TCR beta sequences from Treg cells were about 100-fold fewer in Omenn syndrome and CID/AS patients than controls, versus approximately 10-fold for other subsets. Some T-cell subset analyses were not performed for some subjects.

Seven to nine healthy control donors served as the comparison group for repertoire analyses. Before genomic DNA extraction, CD8+ T cells without CD4 were isolated from blood. This sample also appeared in a second study, on regulatory T cells. The second investigation adds: For the multiplex PCR, 52 forward TRBV primers and 13 reverse TRBJ primers were used, and amplification bias was corrected with both assay-based and computational methods. Repertoires from patients had restricted unique TRB V-J pairs and skewed V and J gene usage, with the strongest effect in regulatory T cells. The study compared T-cell receptor beta repertoires of sorted regulatory, conventional CD4+ and CD8+ T cells between CD3G-deficient patients and healthy controls. Ficoll density separation was used to isolate peripheral blood mononuclear cells. A FACSAria cell sorter was used to isolate CD3+ CD8+ CD4- T cells. Within the immunoSEQ assay, multiplex PCR amplified rearranged TRB loci from genomic DNA. TRB amplicons were sequenced using an Illumina HiSeq platform. Raw sequences were error-filtered and aligned to reference gene sequences by custom algorithms, then analyzed with the immunoSEQ online tools. Frequencies of productive and nonproductive TRB rearrangements were evaluated among both unique and total sequences. Groups were compared by t tests, Mann-Whitney tests or two-way ANOVA performed in Prism software.

This clonotype was sampled from a human donor in good health. This sequence uses TRBV4-1 and TRBJ1-5; TRBD1 matches 8 bases in the middle. Sequencing was carried out using CD8+ T cells sorted from blood. The nucleotides read TGCGCCAGCAGCCACCTTACAGGGGGGGATCAGCCCCAGCATTTT. This is translated as CASSHLTGGDQPQHF.